The source of this T cell receptor beta chain is a study of CD8 T cells in Susac syndrome. J lost 5 bases, V lost 2 bases, and 6 bases had no gene match. CDR1 SGHDT and CDR2 YYEEEE come from the germline V gene. This CDR3 is 15 amino acids long. The authors reverse transcribed roughly 0.5 to 1 ug RNA with random hexamers. TCRdb analysed the immunoSEQ multiplex PCR reads with MiXCR anew, one entry per CDR3 protein. The table includes some 190,000 distinct CDR3 sequences, approximately 93% detected once. The material sequenced was CD4+ T cells from PBMCs. The V call is TRBV5-6, the J call TRBJ2-1; TRBD1 matches at 8 bases. This TCR came from a human donor in good health. CDR3 protein: CASSFRDRRHNEQFF. CDR3 nucleotides: TGTGCCAGCAGCTTCCGGGACAGGAGACACAATGAGCAGTTCTTC. Full variable domain (remainder filled in from reference TRBV5-6 and TRBJ2-1): DAGVTQSPTHLIKTRGQQVTLRCSPKSGHDTVSWYQQALGQGPQFIFQYYEEEERQRGNFPDRFSGHQFPNYSSELNVNALLLGDSALYLCASSFRDRRHNEQFFGPGTRLTVL.